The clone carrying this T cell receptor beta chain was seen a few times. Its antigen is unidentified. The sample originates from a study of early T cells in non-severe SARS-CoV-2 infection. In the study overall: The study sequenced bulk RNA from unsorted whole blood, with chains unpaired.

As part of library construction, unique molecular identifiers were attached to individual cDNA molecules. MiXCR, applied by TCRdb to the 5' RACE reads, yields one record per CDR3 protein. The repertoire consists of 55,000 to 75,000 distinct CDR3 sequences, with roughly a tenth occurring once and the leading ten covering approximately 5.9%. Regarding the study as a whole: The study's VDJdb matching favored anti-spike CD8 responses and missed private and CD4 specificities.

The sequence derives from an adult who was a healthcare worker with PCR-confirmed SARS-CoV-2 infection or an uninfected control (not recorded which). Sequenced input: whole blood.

CDR3 residues: CSATSPASTGELFF. CDR3 bases: TGCAGTGCTACGTCCCCGGCCTCCACCGGGGAGCTGTTTTTT. The V call is TRBV20-1, the J call TRBJ2-2; no definite D call. V was cut by 4 bases and J by 4 bases, with 13 bases left in between. Per germline, CDR1 DFQATT and CDR2 SNEGSKA (reference sequence). The CDR3 length is 14 residues.